The 11 T cell receptor beta chains in this list originate from one sample, sequenced in a study of blood T cell repertoires in COVID-19. TCRdb's table, derived via immunoSEQ multiplex PCR, lists solely in-frame clones and lacks some. This table holds roughly 180,000 clones, approximately 80% found once. Sequencing input: peripheral blood. All receptors come from a woman aged 40 to 55 with COVID-19, enrolled during active disease.

The V call is TRBV2, the J call TRBJ1-3; a weak D match, TRBD1 (6 bases). Trimming stripped 3 bases from V and 4 bases from J, with 16 bases between. Germline lookup yields CDR1 SNHLY and CDR2 FYNNEI. CDR3 length: 16 amino acids. The CDR3 coding sequence is TGTGCCAGCAGTGAGAATTGGCCAGGGGCCGGAAACACCATATATTTT. Protein: CASSENWPGAGNTIYF.

Concerning this clone: In the same sample, other DNA sequences code for this CDR3. The chain is built from TRBV9 and TRBJ2-2; TRBD2 agrees at 14 bases. CDR1 is SGDLS, CDR2 YYNGEE, per germline. V lost 0 bases and J lost 7; bases outside the gene matches: 8. The CDR3 length is 18 residues. The CDR3 nucleotides read TGTGCCAGCAGCGTAGGGGGACTAGCGGGAGCCCCGGGCGGGGAGCTGTTTTTT. This translates into CASSVGGLAGAPGGELFF.

A few counts support this clone. CDR3 amino acids: CAIRSQGEGGDQPQHF. In DNA, the CDR3 is TGTGCCATCAGATCACAGGGGGAAGGTGGCGATCAGCCCCAGCATTTT. The rearrangement uses TRBV10-3 and TRBJ1-5, with 8 bases identical to TRBD1. This CDR3 contains 16 residues. The V gene's germline CDR1 is ENHRY and CDR2 SYGVKD. The J segment lost 5 bases and the V segment lost 6 bases, leaving 12 bases of the junction unmatched.

The chain joins TRBV5-3 to TRBJ2-1; TRBD2 matches 7 bases. TRBV5-3 is given ORF status, its function remaining uncertain. V was pared by 0 bases and J by 8 bases, with 5 bases of the junction left unmatched. The CDR3 spans 14 residues. This CDR3 is CARSLGQGGDEQFF. CDR3 bases: TGTGCCAGAAGCTTGGGGCAGGGAGGGGATGAGCAGTTCTTC.

This rearrangement joins TRBV7-6 to TRBJ2-7; possibly TRBD2 for D (6 bases). The V gene lost 5 bases and the J gene lost 1 base, with 12 bases spanning the gap. The CDR3 extends over 14 amino acids. Per the germline V gene, CDR1 is SGHVS and CDR2 is FNYEAQ. The CDR3 here is CASSPLANSYEQYF. CDR3 nucleotide sequence: TGTGCCAGCAGCCCCCTAGCGAATTCCTACGAGCAGTACTTC.

The V call is TRBV6-5, the J call TRBJ2-2; D not certain. Trimming shortened V by 9 bases and J by 4 bases, and 9 bases separated the two germline ends. Germline V lookup: CDR1 MNHEY, CDR2 SVGAGI. The CDR3 consists of 12 residues. The CDR3 region has the DNA TGTGCCAGTACCCAACTCACCGGGGAGCTGTTTTTT. It encodes CASTQLTGELFF.

The chain is built from TRBV2 and TRBJ2-7; TRBD1 aligns across 7 bases. Germline values: CDR1 SNHLY, CDR2 FYNNEI. The V gene end was trimmed by 5 bases and the J gene end by 0 bases; junction bases not matched to a gene: 13. This CDR3 is 17 amino acids long. Here the CDR3 reads CASSPGVEGANSYEQYF. CDR3 nucleotides: TGTGCCAGCAGTCCCGGGGTTGAGGGGGCCAACTCCTACGAGCAGTACTTC.

The chain is built from TRBV19 and TRBJ2-1, with D hard to call. The germline V gene has CDR1 LNHDA and CDR2 SQIVND (reference sequence). V shed 7 bases and J shed 1 base, with 17 bases lying between them. The CDR3 covers 16 residues. CDR3 DNA: TGTGCCAGTACATCCACTTCGCCTGGTTCCTACAATGAGCAGTTCTTC. Its translation is CASTSTSPGSYNEQFF.

This chain joins TRBV29-1 and TRBJ2-5; 7 bases are shared with TRBD1. The CDR3 has 15 amino acids. Trimming removed 4 bases from V and 2 bases from J; junction bases left unmatched: 10. Germline V lookup: CDR1 SQVTM, CDR2 ANQGSEA. The CDR3: CSVAGLYRGQETQYF. CDR3 DNA: TGCAGCGTTGCGGGTTTATACAGGGGACAAGAGACCCAGTACTTC.

The chain couples TRBV7-6 to TRBJ1-1; D ambiguous. The CDR3 covers 15 residues. Trimming stripped 0 bases from V and 5 bases from J, with 13 bases between. CDR1 is SGHVS, CDR2 FNYEAQ, per germline. The CDR3 sequence: CASSLAGGVGTEAFF. The CDR3 DNA is TGTGCCAGCAGCTTAGCGGGCGGGGTCGGGACTGAAGCTTTCTTT.

The genes are TRBV5-1 and TRBJ1-4; D call uncertain. The CDR3 is 15 residues long. The germline CDR1 and CDR2 sequences are SGHRS and YFSETQ. The ends were cut back, 4 bases at V and 0 bases at J, with 10 bases in the middle. The CDR3 loop reads CASSAGSATNEKLFF. The CDR3 nucleotides read TGCGCCAGCAGCGCGGGGAGTGCAACTAATGAAAAACTGTTTTTT.